This T cell receptor beta chain was profiled in a study of cytomegalovirus exposure and HLA in healthy donors. This CDR3 has 14 amino acids. V shed 4 bases and J shed 10 bases, with 21 bases lying between them. In germline, CDR1 is SQVTM, CDR2 ANQGSEA. Turning to this clone: The antigen remains undetermined.

The study, taken as a whole, reports: Presence/absence analysis assumed near-uniform sequencing depth across donors.

The PCR employed 60 Vbeta primers together with 13 Jbeta primers. Clones were sequenced by immunoSEQ multiplex PCR, and TCRdb holds only the in-frame ones, with some missing. The sample shows 130,000 to 150,000 clones, around four fifths of them seen only once. The chain employs TRBV29-1 and TRBJ2-3; D perhaps matches TRBD2 (5 bases). This receptor was identified in a male donor in good health and CMV-seronegative. The specimen was PBMCs. CDR3 nucleotides: TGCAGCGTTGTGACCGAGGGATCCTTTTCGCCGCAGTATTTT. The encoded protein is CSVVTEGSFSPQYF.